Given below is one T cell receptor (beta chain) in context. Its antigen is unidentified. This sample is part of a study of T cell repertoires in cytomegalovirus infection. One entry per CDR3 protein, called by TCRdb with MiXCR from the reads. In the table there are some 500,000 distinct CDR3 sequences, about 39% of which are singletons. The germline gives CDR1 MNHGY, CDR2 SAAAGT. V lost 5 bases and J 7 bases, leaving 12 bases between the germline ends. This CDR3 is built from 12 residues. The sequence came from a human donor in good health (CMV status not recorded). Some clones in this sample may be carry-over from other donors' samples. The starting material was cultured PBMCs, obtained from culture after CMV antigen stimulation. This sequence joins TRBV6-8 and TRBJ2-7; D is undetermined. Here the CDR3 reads CASSVSPWEQYF. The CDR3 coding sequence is TGTGCCAGCAGTGTATCCCCGTGGGAGCAGTACTTC.